Listed here is a single T cell receptor (beta chain). Arm-PCR of CDR3 regions and iRepertoire HTBI primers were used to build TCR beta libraries. MiXCR was run by TCRdb on the multiplex PCR reads, yielding one entry per CDR3 protein. The sample includes 440,000 or so distinct CDR3 sequences, about 15% of them seen just once. The data were taken from a study of regulatory T cells in long-lasting Graves disease. The time point was: newly diagnosed GD, antithyroid drugs for less than 3 months. Scientists built the TCR library using RNA that was extracted from PBMCs. Germline values: CDR1 MNHEY, CDR2 SMNVEV (reference sequence). CDR3 length equals 15 residues. V gave up 2 bases and J gave up 11 bases; unmatched junction bases: 4. The sample was also reused in another study, on T cells in Graves' hyperthyroidism and ophthalmopathy.

The chain is built from TRBV27 and TRBJ2-1; 15 positions agree with TRBD2. The TCR sequence derives from a woman under 40 with Graves disease. Sequenced here: peripheral blood mononuclear cells (PBMCs), sampled at new diagnosis, from a patient treated with antithyroid drugs. CDR3 bases: TGTGCCAGCAGTTTAAGCGGGACTAGCGGGAGGCAGCAGTTCTTC. This encodes CASSLSGTSGRQQFF.